These 11 T cell receptor beta chains share one sample of origin, sequenced in a study of control samples from healthy donors and cancer patients. Measured with immunoSEQ multiplex PCR; TCRdb has only the in-frame clones, and not every one. This sample has 68,000 or so clones, with about 83% found just once. The specimen was blood. These receptors came from a man in his 60s in good health.

Only one count was recorded for this clone. The rearrangement uses TRBV15 and TRBJ2-5; the D gene is possibly TRBD2 (6 bases). Looked up from germline, CDR1 is LNHNV and CDR2 is YYDKDF (reference sequence). With 4 bases removed from V and 0 bases from J, the gap between germline ends came to 12 bases. CDR3 length: 15 residues. The CDR3 region is CATSKSGLYQETQYF. As DNA, the CDR3 is TGTGCCACCAGCAAATCGGGACTGTACCAAGAGACCCAGTACTTC.

The gene calls are TRBV27 and TRBJ2-3; 7 bases align to TRBD2. In germline, CDR1 is MNHEY, CDR2 SMNVEV (reference sequence). Trimming cost V 6 bases and J 1 base; bases outside gene matches: 4. CDR3 length equals 14 residues. The CDR3 region is CASRRAGGTDTQYF. Written as DNA, the CDR3 is TGTGCCAGCAGAAGGGCGGGAGGCACAGATACGCAGTATTTT.

A single count supports this clone. V is TRBV7-2 and J is TRBJ2-1, with TRBD2 as a possible D gene (6 bases). Trimming removed 5 bases from V and 7 bases from J, with 27 bases in between. Germline loops: CDR1 SGHTA, CDR2 FQGNSA. The CDR3 has 18 amino acids. This CDR3 reads CASSLNGGQRESRNEQFF. Written as DNA, the CDR3 is TGTGCCAGCAGCCTAAACGGGGGTCAACGGGAGAGTCGGAATGAGCAGTTCTTC.

V and J are TRBV7-6 and TRBJ2-6; the D is unclear. The germline CDR1 and CDR2 sequences are SGHVS and FNYEAQ. The ends were cut back, 0 bases at V and 1 base at J, with 4 bases in the middle. The CDR3 is 15 residues long. In nucleotides, the CDR3 is TGTGCCAGCAGCTTAGCAGGGTCTGGGGCCAACGTCCTGACTTTC. It specifies CASSLAGSGANVLTF.

This chain connects TRBV28 to TRBJ2-1; 10 bases agree with TRBD2. This CDR3 region has 17 residues. Germline CDR1 reads MDHEN; CDR2 reads SYDVKM. Germline trimming cut 5 bases from V and 3 bases from J; bases unmatched to any gene: 10. The CDR3: CASSTLGLAAGYNEQFF. The CDR3 DNA reads as TGTGCCAGCAGTACCCTAGGACTAGCGGCCGGCTACAATGAGCAGTTCTTC. The entire variable domain, with the rest obtained from reference TRBV28 and TRBJ2-1, is as follows: DVKVTQSSRYLVKRTGEKVFLECVQDMDHENMFWYRQDPGLGLRLIYFSYDVKMKEKGDIPEGYSVSREKKERFSLILESASTNQTSMYLCASSTLGLAAGYNEQFFGPGTRLTVL.

The chain is built from TRBV30 and TRBJ1-1, with TRBD1 identical over 7 bases. With 1 base clipped from V and 5 bases from J, the junction kept 4 bases outside the gene matches. CDR1 and CDR2 (germline): GTSNPN, SVGIG (reference sequence). The length of the CDR3 is 13 residues. The CDR3 reads CAWSGQGWTEAFF. The CDR3 bases are TGTGCCTGGAGTGGACAGGGTTGGACTGAAGCTTTCTTT.

In its sample, this clone was seen a few times. The CDR3 region has the DNA TGTGCCAGCAGCTTAGCCCCGGTGTTAACCGGGGAGCTGTTTTTT. Translated, it gives CASSLAPVLTGELFF. The chain carries TRBV11-2 and TRBJ2-2; D is uncertain. V lost 1 base and J lost 5, with 11 bases in between. This CDR3 region has 15 residues. Germline-derived CDR1 and CDR2 are SGHAT and FQNNGV.

The chain is built from TRBV7-9 and TRBJ2-5, with D hard to call. Germline lookup yields CDR1 SEHNR and CDR2 FQNEAQ (reference sequence). Trimming stripped 3 bases from V and 0 bases from J, with 8 bases between. This CDR3 region has 14 residues. Here the CDR3 reads CASSFQENQETQYF. CDR3 DNA: TGTGCCAGCAGCTTTCAGGAGAACCAAGAGACCCAGTACTTC. Variable domain in full (rest from reference TRBV7-9 and TRBJ2-5): DTGVSQNPRHKITKRGQNVTFRCDPISEHNRLYWYRQTLGQGPEFLTYFQNEAQLEKSRLLSDRFSAERPKGSFSTLEIQRTEQGDSAMYLCASSFQENQETQYFGPGTRLLVL.

A remark on this clone: The identical CDR3 is also encoded by other nucleotide sequences in the sample. The V call is TRBV28, the J call TRBJ1-5; unclear D gene. This CDR3 comprises 12 residues. V was cut by 6 bases and J by 0 bases, with 3 bases left in between. CDR1 and CDR2 from the germline V gene are MDHEN and SYDVKM. In nucleotides, the CDR3 is TGTGCCAGCAGCAATAGCAATCAGCCCCAGCATTTT. Protein: CASSNSNQPQHF.

This chain joins TRBV12-3 or TRBV12-4 and TRBJ1-3; no clear D gene. The germline V and J ends were trimmed by 6 bases and 1 base, with 4 bases remaining between them. The CDR3 runs 12 residues. In nucleotides, the CDR3 is TGTGCCAGCAGGTCTTCTGGAAACACCATATATTTT. Amino acids: CASRSSGNTIYF.

This clone was recorded once. The chain carries TRBV27 and TRBJ1-4, with unresolved D. This CDR3 contains 13 residues. CDR1 is MNHEY and CDR2 is SMNVEV in the germline V gene (reference sequence). V lost 7 bases, J lost 8 bases, and 14 bases lay in between. The CDR3 loop reads CASTDPGREKLFF. Written as DNA, the CDR3 is TGTGCCAGCACCGACCCGGGGAGGGAAAAACTGTTTTTT. Using reference TRBV27 and TRBJ1-4 for the parts outside the CDR3, the full variable domain is EAQVTQNPRYLITVTGKKLTVTCSQNMNHEYMSWYRQDPGLGLRQIYYSMNVEVTDKGDVPEGYKVSRKEKRNFPLILESPSPNQTSLYFCASTDPGREKLFFGSGTQLSVL.